Here is one T cell receptor (beta chain) with its context. The antigen it binds to is not known. No much larger clonotype is one base removed from it; base qualities were not supplied. These data come from a study of blood T cell repertoires in COVID-19 (dated by TCRdb to 2018 to 2020). Describing the broader study: The collaborator samples originated in the United States, Italy and Spain and spanned the acute and convalescent phases of COVID-19. Subjects who had been exposed to COVID-19, were actively infected with it, or had recovered from it provided the deeply sampled blood TCRbeta repertoires that made up the dataset. Where available, HLA class I and class II types were obtained from metadata supplied by the sample provider rather than from assay-based typing. The material from the prospective study consisted of cDNA or gDNA derived from T cells, B-cell-depleted T cells, or PBMCs. A freely available public database, intended as a resource for researchers studying the immune response to SARS-CoV-2, is where the repertoires were released. Sample metadata almost always included a de-identified subject ID, COVID-19 status, age in years and sex. Samples came from the ongoing ImmuneRACE study (first 160 participants) plus 1,254 subjects from 6 global collaborators.

At one collaborating source in Seattle, patients were enrolled during active infection and were followed longitudinally through the course of disease. The collaborating institutions used their own protocols to collect whole blood in K2EDTA tubes. For TCRbeta analysis, collaborator samples were shipped as frozen whole blood, as isolated PBMCs, or as DNA extracted from either sample type. Here is what the overall study found, with its caveats: The amount of clinical and demographic metadata varied by source and participant and was provided uncurated.

TCRbeta CDR3 regions were amplified from genomic DNA by means of the immunoSEQ Assay, a bias-controlled multiplex PCR. Per the original workflow: The number of nucleated cells in each sample was estimated by amplification of reference gene primers within the assay. To quantify the absolute abundance of each unique TCRbeta CDR3 rearrangement, sequence reads were collapsed and filtered. For each sample, productive Simpson clonality was calculated by taking the square root of Simpson's diversity index across productive rearrangements. The source is immuneACCESS, and TCRdb retained only in-frame sequences with V and J called. Part of the clones is not carried over; for the studies checked, unresolved V genes explain less than half of this, and the remainder is unexplained. For V, J and clone size, that table is used; D and trimming come from the DNA. The sample contains more than 200,000 clones, approximately 78% of them found a single time. The top ten clones comprise 8.2% of the sample.

From its cysteine to its phenylalanine, the CDR3 spans 13 amino acids. Just the 39-base CDR3 DNA is kept, in frame starting at base 1. V loses 4 bases, J loses 1 base, and the germline ends lie 4 bases apart. Per the germline V gene, MRHNA is the CDR1 and SNTAGT is the CDR2. This chain is built from TRBV6-4 and TRBJ2-2, with the identity of the D gene unclear. The TCR originated in a woman aged 80 or over with COVID-19, enrolled during active disease. The source material was peripheral blood. CDR3 region: CASSAGNTGELFF. The nucleotide sequence reads as follows: TGTGCCAGCAGTGCAGGGAACACCGGGGAGCTGTTTTTT.